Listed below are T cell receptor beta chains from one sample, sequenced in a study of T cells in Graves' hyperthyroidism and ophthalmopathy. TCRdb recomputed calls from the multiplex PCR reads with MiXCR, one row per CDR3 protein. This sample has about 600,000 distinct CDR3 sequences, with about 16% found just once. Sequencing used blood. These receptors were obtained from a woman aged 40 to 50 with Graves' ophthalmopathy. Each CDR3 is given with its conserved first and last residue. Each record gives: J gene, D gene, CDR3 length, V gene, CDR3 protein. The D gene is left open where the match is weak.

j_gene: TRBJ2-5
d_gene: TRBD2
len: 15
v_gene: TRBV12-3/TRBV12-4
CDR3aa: CASSLGGGDLETQYF

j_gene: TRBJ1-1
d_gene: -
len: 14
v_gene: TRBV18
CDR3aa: CASSTNKENTEAFF

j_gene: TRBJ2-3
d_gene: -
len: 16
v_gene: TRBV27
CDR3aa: CASRQEIWGDTDTQYF

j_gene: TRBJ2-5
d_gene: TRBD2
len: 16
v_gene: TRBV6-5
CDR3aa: CASSYSTSGNQETQYF

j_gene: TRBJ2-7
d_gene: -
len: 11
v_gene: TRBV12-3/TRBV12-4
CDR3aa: CASSQSYEQYF

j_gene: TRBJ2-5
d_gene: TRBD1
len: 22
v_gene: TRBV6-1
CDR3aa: CASTARTRVQGFTIGYQETQYF

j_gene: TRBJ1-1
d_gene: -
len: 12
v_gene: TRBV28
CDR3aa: CATGTTNTEAFF

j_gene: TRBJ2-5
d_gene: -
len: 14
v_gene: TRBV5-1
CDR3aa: CASSWTGTPETQYF

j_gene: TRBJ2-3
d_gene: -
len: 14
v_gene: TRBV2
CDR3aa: CASSERGLSDTQYF

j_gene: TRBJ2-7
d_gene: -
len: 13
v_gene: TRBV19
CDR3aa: CASSMSRDYEQYF

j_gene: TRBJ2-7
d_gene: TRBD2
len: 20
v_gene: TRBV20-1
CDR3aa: CSARPKRLVPGTSGSYEQYF

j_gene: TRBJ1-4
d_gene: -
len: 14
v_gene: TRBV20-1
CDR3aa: CSAIEGGWGEKLFF

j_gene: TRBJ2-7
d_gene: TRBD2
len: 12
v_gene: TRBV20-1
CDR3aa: CSAGTSGYEQYF

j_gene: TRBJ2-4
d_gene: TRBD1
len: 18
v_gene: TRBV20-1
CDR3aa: CSAKQTGGWGLSKNIQYF

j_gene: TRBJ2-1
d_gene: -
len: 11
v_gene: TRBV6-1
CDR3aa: CASTSLNEQFF

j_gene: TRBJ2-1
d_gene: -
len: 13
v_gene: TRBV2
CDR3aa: CASSLGSVNEQFF

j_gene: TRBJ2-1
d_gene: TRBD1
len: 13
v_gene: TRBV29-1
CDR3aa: CSGSGTVSNEQFF

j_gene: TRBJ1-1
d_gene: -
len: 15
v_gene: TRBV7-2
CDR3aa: CASSLVFGGGTEAFF

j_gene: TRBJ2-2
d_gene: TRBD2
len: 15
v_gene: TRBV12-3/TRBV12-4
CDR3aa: CASSLGMGGTGELFF

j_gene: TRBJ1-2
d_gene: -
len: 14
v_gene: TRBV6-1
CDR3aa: CASSEGQPNYGYTF

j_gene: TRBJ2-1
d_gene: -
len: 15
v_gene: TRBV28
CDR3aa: CASSSYQDLYNEQFF

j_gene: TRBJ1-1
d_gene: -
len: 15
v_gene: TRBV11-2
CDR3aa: CASSFHTGAGTEAFF

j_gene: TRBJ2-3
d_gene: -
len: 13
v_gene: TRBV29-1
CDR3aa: CSVAGLPTDTQYF

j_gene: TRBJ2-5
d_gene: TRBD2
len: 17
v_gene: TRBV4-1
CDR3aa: CASSLAVLAGEQETQYF

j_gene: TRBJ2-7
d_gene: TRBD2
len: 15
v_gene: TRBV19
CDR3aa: CASRLAGGNPYEQYF

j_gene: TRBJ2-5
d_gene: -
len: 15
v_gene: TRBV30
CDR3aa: CAWSVRYARGETQYF

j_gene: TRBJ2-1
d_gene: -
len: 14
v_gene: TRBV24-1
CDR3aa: CAVSDSNAYNEQFF

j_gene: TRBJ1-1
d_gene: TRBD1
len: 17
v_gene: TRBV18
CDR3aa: CASSPRDRGDLGTEAFF

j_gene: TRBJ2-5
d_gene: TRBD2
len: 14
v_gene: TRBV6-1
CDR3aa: CASTLLAGGTKEYF

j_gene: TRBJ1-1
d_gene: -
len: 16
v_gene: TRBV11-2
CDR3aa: CASSTFWGRSDTEAFF

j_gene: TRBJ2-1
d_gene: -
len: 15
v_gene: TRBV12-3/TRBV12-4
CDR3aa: CASSLGTDPHNEQFF

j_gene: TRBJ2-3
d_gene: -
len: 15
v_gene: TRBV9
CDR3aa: CASSGKDYYTDTQYF

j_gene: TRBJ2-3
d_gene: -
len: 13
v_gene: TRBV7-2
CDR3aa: CASSLGRWDTQYF

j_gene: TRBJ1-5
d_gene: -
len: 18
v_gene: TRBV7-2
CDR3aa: CASSPQVTGNGGNQPQHF

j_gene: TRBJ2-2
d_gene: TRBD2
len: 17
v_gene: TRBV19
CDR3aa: CASSIEGVAGNAGELFF

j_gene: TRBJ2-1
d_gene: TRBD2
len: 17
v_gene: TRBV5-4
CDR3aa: CASSLGLPGEGYNEQFF

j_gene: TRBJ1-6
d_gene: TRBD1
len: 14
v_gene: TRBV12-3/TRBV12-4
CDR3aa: CASSLRQGDSPLHF

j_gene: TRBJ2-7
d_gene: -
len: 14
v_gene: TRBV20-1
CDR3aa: CSATVAASSYEQYF

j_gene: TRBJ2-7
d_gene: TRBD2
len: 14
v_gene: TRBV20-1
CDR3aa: CSARTGLAGPEQYF

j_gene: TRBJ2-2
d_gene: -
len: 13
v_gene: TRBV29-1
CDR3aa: CSVAGSNTGELFF

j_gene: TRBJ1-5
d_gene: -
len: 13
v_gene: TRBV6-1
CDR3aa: CASTEISNQPQHF

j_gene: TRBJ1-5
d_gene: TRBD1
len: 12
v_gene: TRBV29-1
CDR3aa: CSTRQGDQPQHF

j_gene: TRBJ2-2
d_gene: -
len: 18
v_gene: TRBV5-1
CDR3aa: CASSLTRQSGIGTGELFF

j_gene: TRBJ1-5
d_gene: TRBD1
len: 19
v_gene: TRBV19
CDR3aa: CASSRLGTGGYPSNQPQHF

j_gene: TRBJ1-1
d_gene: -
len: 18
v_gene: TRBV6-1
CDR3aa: CASSGPSSGRQMNTEAFF

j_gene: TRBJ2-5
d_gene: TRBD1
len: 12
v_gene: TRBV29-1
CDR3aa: CSVGDRRETQYF

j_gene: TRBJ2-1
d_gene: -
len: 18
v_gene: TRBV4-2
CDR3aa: CASSQDGTIQRSYNEQFF